The present T cell receptor (beta chain) was sequenced within a study of shared T cell receptors in the human thymus. The method was immunoSEQ multiplex PCR; TCRdb's version includes in-frame clones alone and lacks a portion of them. The sample includes about 380,000 clones, over 90% seen only once; the top ten take about 0.02%. Germline values: CDR1 SGHRS, CDR2 YFSETQ. V lost 1 base and J 6 bases, leaving 19 bases between the germline ends. The CDR3 has 17 residues. The chain carries TRBV5-1 and TRBJ2-2; D is perhaps TRBD2 (6 bases). Input material: thymocytes. This TCR came from a human donor. The CDR3 sequence is CASSLRTVGRMAGELFF. The CDR3 bases are TGCGCCAGCAGCTTGAGGACGGTTGGGAGGATGGCCGGGGAGCTGTTTTTT.